A single sample gave rise to the 9 T cell receptor beta chains below, sequenced in a study of blood T cell repertoires in COVID-19. Assay used: immunoSEQ multiplex PCR; TCRdb lists only in-frame clones, some missing. The repertoire holds 20,000 to 25,000 clones, with roughly 88% as singletons. Input material: peripheral blood. All receptors derive from an older man with active or convalescent COVID-19.

The chain is built from TRBV9 and TRBJ2-1; possibly TRBD1 for D (5 bases). V shed 5 bases and J shed 0 bases, with 15 bases lying between them. Per the germline V gene, CDR1 is SGDLS and CDR2 is YYNGEE. The CDR3 consists of 16 residues. For the CDR3, the DNA is TGTGCCAGCAGGGGCGGACAACCCAGCTCCTACAATGAGCAGTTCTTC. Translated: CASRGGQPSSYNEQFF.

The CDR3 nucleotides are TGTGCCAGCAGCTTAGGAGAAGGACTTTTGAGTTACTTC. It is translated as CASSLGEGLLSYF. This chain uses TRBV7-8 with TRBJ2-7, with D perhaps TRBD2 (5 bases). CDR1 and CDR2 (germline): SGHVS, FQNEAQ. The CDR3 contains 13 residues. V lost 1 base and J 13 bases, leaving 17 bases between the germline ends. The full variable domain, its missing parts supplied by reference TRBV7-8 and TRBJ2-7, is GAGVSQSPRYKVAKRGQDVALRCDPISGHVSLFWYQQALGQGPEFLTYFQNEAQLDKSGLPSDRFFAERPEGSVSTLKIQRTQQEDSAVYLCASSLGEGLLSYFGPGTRLTVT.

This chain joins TRBV7-2 and TRBJ2-7; TRBD2 is a possible D gene (5 bases). The germline V and J ends were trimmed by 1 base and 6 bases, with 13 bases remaining between them. The CDR3 runs 14 residues. CDR1 SGHTA and CDR2 FQGNSA come from the germline V gene. CDR3: CASSLGSDVGEQYF. CDR3 nucleotide sequence: TGTGCCAGCAGCTTAGGTAGCGATGTTGGCGAGCAGTACTTC. The whole variable domain, remainder taken from reference TRBV7-2 and TRBJ2-7, is GAGVSQSPSNKVTEKGKDVELRCDPISGHTALYWYRQSLGQGLEFLIYFQGNSAPDKSGLPSDRFSAERTGGSVSTLTIQRTQQEDSAVYLCASSLGSDVGEQYFGPGTRLTVT.

This chain connects TRBV19 to TRBJ2-3; 8 bases align to TRBD1. The J segment lost 4 bases and the V segment lost 10 bases, leaving 7 bases of the junction unmatched. Germline CDR1 and CDR2: LNHDA and SQIVND (reference sequence). There are 13 residues in the CDR3. The CDR3 sequence: CAIWAGGADTQYF. CDR3 DNA: TGTGCCATCTGGGCAGGGGGCGCAGATACGCAGTATTTT.

The chain recombines TRBV7-2 with TRBJ2-7, with TRBD1 identical over 8 bases. This CDR3 is 15 amino acids long. V dropped 0 bases and J dropped 3; count of bases not matched to a gene: 4. Germline values: CDR1 SGHTA, CDR2 FQGNSA. CDR3 sequence reads: CASSLATGGLYEQYF. In DNA form, the CDR3 reads TGTGCCAGCAGCTTAGCTACAGGGGGGCTCTACGAGCAGTACTTC.

This clone was picked up a small number of times. V is TRBV11-2 and J is TRBJ2-2; 8 nucleotides match TRBD1. This CDR3 contains 17 residues. V shed 5 bases and J 3 bases; nucleotides not matched to a gene: 11. Germline-derived CDR1 and CDR2 are SGHAT and FQNNGV. The CDR3 region is CASSPTRGTGYTGELFF. CDR3 coding DNA: TGTGCCAGCAGCCCAACCCGCGGGACAGGTTACACCGGGGAGCTGTTTTTT.

This sequence joins TRBV5-1 and TRBJ2-1, with TRBD2 matching over 10 bases. The CDR3 loop spans 17 amino acids. V was clipped by 0 bases and J by 10 bases; unmatched bases: 13. Germline V gene sequence: CDR1 SGHRS, CDR2 YFSETQ. Here the CDR3 reads CASSLATIASGSGEQFF. CDR3 nucleotide sequence: TGCGCCAGCAGCTTGGCCACTATTGCTAGCGGGAGCGGGGAGCAGTTCTTC.

The genes are TRBV28 and TRBJ2-3, with 8 positions matching TRBD1. The germline V gene encodes CDR1 MDHEN and CDR2 SYDVKM. The junction had 3 bases not matched to a gene; V was cut back by 5 bases and J by 2 bases. The CDR3 has 14 residues. Written as DNA, the CDR3 is TGTGCCAGCAGTCGGACAGGGTTCACAGATACGCAGTATTTT. This sequence encodes CASSRTGFTDTQYF.

The chain uses TRBV2 and TRBJ2-3; 8 bases match TRBD2. Trimming removed 7 bases from V and 6 bases from J; junction bases left unmatched: 18. The CDR3 consists of 17 residues. Germline values: CDR1 SNHLY, CDR2 FYNNEI. The CDR3, as DNA: TGTGCCAGCACTCGGGGGGGACAAATACCACGGCGGGATACGCAGTATTTT. Translation: CASTRGGQIPRRDTQYF.